The 25 T cell receptor beta chains given below trace back to one sample, sequenced in a study of Ad26.COV2.S vaccination and SARS-CoV-2 variants (dated by TCRdb to the early 2020s). The sample's treatment or condition label, decoded: about 20 received Ad26.COV2.S at low or high dose, single or two shots; five or six received placebo; per-sample allocation not given. For vaccine and placebo recipients, the sequenced repertoires came from samples collected on day 63 after the first injection. Library preparation used the immunoSEQ multiplex PCR assay. TCRdb provides this immuneACCESS table in a form limited to in-frame rearrangements. Some clones are lacking; in checked studies, under half of them reflect an unresolved V gene, and why the rest are absent is not known. For this sample the table gives around 270,000 clones, of which around nine tenths were detected only once. The top ten clones comprise 2.9% of the sample.

Sequenced here: peripheral blood, sampled in a trial of Ad26.COV2.S vaccine versus placebo. These receptors originate from a person between 18 and 65 years old who received the Ad26.COV2.S COVID-19 vaccine or a placebo.

The rearrangement uses TRBV19 and TRBJ1-1; D might be TRBD1 (6 bases). Germline CDR1 and CDR2: LNHDA and SQIVND (reference sequence). This CDR3 has 12 residues. Trimming took 4 bases from V and 11 from J, leaving 14 bases between them. The CDR3 protein is CASSTQGRGAFF. In nucleotides, the CDR3 is TGTGCCAGTAGTACCCAAGGAAGGGGGGCTTTCTTT.

In nucleotides, the CDR3 is TGTGCCAGCAGCCAAGATTGGTCGGAGGCTGGAAACACCATATATTTT. Protein: CASSQDWSEAGNTIYF. This chain connects TRBV4-2 to TRBJ1-3; no clear D. The CDR3 sequence is 16 residues long. Germline CDR1 and CDR2: LGHNA and YNFKEQ. Deletions cut 0 bases from V and 2 bases from J, with 11 bases between.

The rearrangement links TRBV7-2 to TRBJ1-4; no clear D. The CDR3 consists of 13 residues. Trimming stripped 1 base from V and 8 bases from J, with 8 bases between. From germline, CDR1 is SGHTA and CDR2 FQGNSA. DNA for the CDR3: TGTGCCAGCAGCTTAGGGGAGTGGGAAAAACTGTTTTTT. Protein product: CASSLGEWEKLFF.

The CDR3 DNA sequence: TGTGCCAGCAGCGTAGGAGGGGTCCCCAGCGGAGAGACCCAGTACTTC. Translating gives CASSVGGVPSGETQYF. The V and J genes are TRBV9 and TRBJ2-5; D might be TRBD1 or TRBD2, each matching 5 bases. V lost 0 bases and J lost 4, with 16 bases in between. The CDR3 is made up of 16 amino acids. Germline V gene sequence: CDR1 SGDLS, CDR2 YYNGEE.

CDR3 region: CAWSVTTGYGYTF. CDR3 sequence (DNA): TGTGCCTGGAGTGTGACAACAGGCTATGGCTACACCTTC. The genes are TRBV30 and TRBJ1-2; the D gene is possibly TRBD1 (5 bases). CDR3 length equals 13 residues. Looked up from germline, CDR1 is GTSNPN and CDR2 is SVGIG (reference sequence). The V end was cut by 0 bases, the J end by 4 bases, with 9 bases between.

In this sample, this clone turned up a few times. The gene calls are TRBV24-1 and TRBJ2-1; TRBD2 matches at 7 bases. Per germline, CDR1 KGHDR and CDR2 SFDVKD. V shed 4 bases and J 8 bases; nucleotides not matched to a gene: 4. This CDR3 comprises 13 residues. CDR3 loop: CATSEGGVHEQFF. CDR3 nucleotide sequence: TGTGCCACCAGTGAGGGAGGGGTTCATGAGCAGTTCTTC.

This clone was recorded once. V usage is TRBV19 and J usage is TRBJ2-1; the match to TRBD2 covers 10 bases. With 6 bases clipped from V and 7 bases from J, the junction kept 9 bases outside the gene matches. Germline assignment: CDR1 LNHDA and CDR2 SQIVND (reference sequence). This CDR3 comprises 15 residues. The CDR3 here is CASRALAGVQNEQFF. The CDR3 DNA sequence: TGTGCCAGTAGGGCCCTAGCGGGAGTTCAAAATGAGCAGTTCTTC.

V and J are TRBV6-5 and TRBJ1-2, with D hard to call. CDR3 length: 15 amino acids. Germline CDR1 MNHEY, CDR2 SVGAGI. The V gene lost 0 bases and the J gene lost 7 bases, with 15 bases spanning the gap. The CDR3 DNA follows: TGTGCCAGCAGTTACTCCCCAGACGGGCTAGGTGGCTACACCTTC. This encodes CASSYSPDGLGGYTF.

V is TRBV19 and J is TRBJ1-5; D remains ambiguous. Looked up from germline, CDR1 is LNHDA and CDR2 is SQIVND (reference sequence). CDR3 length: 15 amino acids. Trimming removed 6 bases from V and 3 bases from J, with 15 bases in between. The CDR3 DNA reads TGTGCCAGTAGAACCTCGTCGACCGCCAATCAGCCCCAGCATTTT. It specifies CASRTSSTANQPQHF. Full variable domain (remainder filled in from reference TRBV19 and TRBJ1-5): DGGITQSPKYLFRKEGQNVTLSCEQNLNHDAMYWYRQDPGQGLRLIYYSQIVNDFQKGDIAEGYSVSREKKESFPLTVTSAQKNPTAFYLCASRTSSTANQPQHFGDGTRLSIL.

The chain employs TRBV11-2 and TRBJ1-6; D is unresolved. The CDR3 has 16 residues. Germline V gives CDR1 SGHAT, CDR2 FQNNGV. Deletions cut 6 bases from V and 0 bases from J, with 12 bases between. The DNA for the CDR3 is TGTGCCAGCAGGTCCACCGTGAGCTCCTATAATTCACCCCTCCACTTT. This translates into CASRSTVSSYNSPLHF.

This chain links TRBV30 with TRBJ1-1; D possibly corresponds to TRBD1 (6 bases). The CDR3 is 13 residues long. The germline CDR1 and CDR2 sequences are GTSNPN and SVGIG (reference sequence). V was clipped by 3 bases and J by 6 bases, with 14 bases between them. The CDR3 spells CAWSGRGSPEAFF. The DNA of the CDR3 is TGTGCCTGGAGCGGGAGGGGGAGCCCTGAAGCTTTCTTT.

The chain employs TRBV9 and TRBJ1-2; D remains unclear. The germline CDR1 and CDR2 sequences are SGDLS and YYNGEE. The CDR3 totals 16 residues. Trimming cost V 0 bases and J 4 bases, with 16 bases left between them. The CDR3 reads CASSVEPRPLTYGYTF. CDR3 DNA: TGTGCCAGCAGCGTAGAGCCTCGGCCGCTTACCTATGGCTACACCTTC.

In its sample, this clone was seen once. The V call is TRBV24-1, the J call TRBJ2-1; 9 positions match TRBD2. The CDR3 extends over 17 amino acids. The J segment lost 1 base and the V segment lost 4 bases, leaving 7 bases of the junction unmatched. Germline lookup yields CDR1 KGHDR and CDR2 SFDVKD. CDR3 sequence reads: CATSDLIAGESYNEQFF. CDR3 DNA sequence: TGTGCCACCAGTGACCTGATAGCGGGGGAATCCTACAATGAGCAGTTCTTC.

This clone appeared a few times. This chain uses TRBV7-9 with TRBJ2-1, with a possible D match to TRBD2 (5 bases). The CDR3 is made up of 12 amino acids. The V end lost 3 bases, the J end lost 15 bases, and 15 bases lay between the germline ends. CDR1 SEHNR and CDR2 FQNEAQ come from the germline V gene (reference sequence). The CDR3 sequence: CASSLDYTRTFF. CDR3 nucleotides: TGTGCCAGCAGCTTGGATTACACTAGGACGTTCTTC.

V and J are TRBV9 and TRBJ1-2; TRBD1 matches 7 bases. V trimming: 0 bases; J trimming: 3 bases; junction bases outside the gene matches: 14. CDR3 length equals 18 residues. Germline V gene sequence: CDR1 SGDLS, CDR2 YYNGEE. CDR3 amino acids: CASSVDQNWGQLDYGYTF. In DNA, the CDR3 is TGTGCCAGCAGCGTAGACCAAAATTGGGGACAGTTAGACTATGGCTACACCTTC. The entire variable domain, with the rest obtained from reference TRBV9 and TRBJ1-2, is as follows: DSGVTQTPKHLITATGQRVTLRCSPRSGDLSVYWYQQSLDQGLQFLIQYYNGEERAKGNILERFSAQQFPDLHSELNLSSLELGDSALYFCASSVDQNWGQLDYGYTFGSGTRLTVV.

This rearrangement joins TRBV25-1 to TRBJ1-5; no clear D. Deletions cut 1 base from V and 2 bases from J, with 6 bases between. This CDR3 is 14 amino acids long. Germline assignment: CDR1 MGHDK and CDR2 SYGVNS. This CDR3 reads CASSESGGNQPQHF. CDR3 nucleotides: TGTGCCAGCAGTGAATCGGGCGGCAATCAGCCCCAGCATTTT. The variable domain in full, completed from reference TRBV25-1 and TRBJ1-5, reads EADIYQTPRYLVIGTGKKITLECSQTMGHDKMYWYQQDPGMELHLIHYSYGVNSTEKGDLSSESTVSRIRTEHFPLTLESARPSHTSQYLCASSESGGNQPQHFGDGTRLSIL.

This sequence joins TRBV29-1 and TRBJ1-2, with a tentative D call TRBD1 (5 bases). The V end was cut by 2 bases, the J end by 4 bases, with 8 bases between. The CDR3 is made up of 12 amino acids. Germline CDR1 and CDR2: SQVTM and ANQGSEA. Here the CDR3 reads CSVENGAYGYTF. Here the CDR3 DNA reads TGCAGCGTTGAAAACGGGGCCTATGGCTACACCTTC.

CDR3 sequence (DNA): TGCAGCGTTGAACACCTGGAAGGGGCCAAAGTCTATGGCTACACCTTC. Residues: CSVEHLEGAKVYGYTF. V is TRBV29-1 and J is TRBJ1-2, with a tentative D call TRBD1 (5 bases). From germline, CDR1 is SQVTM and CDR2 ANQGSEA. The CDR3 is 16 residues long. The V and J ends lost 2 bases and 4 bases respectively, with 20 bases between them.

This chain joins TRBV19 and TRBJ2-1, with 14 bases aligning to TRBD2. The CDR3 runs 17 residues. V lost 6 bases to trimming and J lost 3 bases; unmatched junction nucleotides: 7. Germline-derived CDR1 and CDR2 are LNHDA and SQIVND (reference sequence). The CDR3 reads CASSRWTSGRNYNEQFF. CDR3 in DNA: TGTGCCAGTAGCCGCTGGACTAGCGGGAGGAACTACAATGAGCAGTTCTTC. Filled out from reference TRBV19 and TRBJ2-1, the complete variable domain reads DGGITQSPKYLFRKEGQNVTLSCEQNLNHDAMYWYRQDPGQGLRLIYYSQIVNDFQKGDIAEGYSVSREKKESFPLTVTSAQKNPTAFYLCASSRWTSGRNYNEQFFGPGTRLTVL.

This chain connects TRBV7-8 to TRBJ2-1, with a tentative D call TRBD2 (5 bases). CDR3 length: 14 amino acids. Per germline, CDR1 SGHVS and CDR2 FQNEAQ. Trimming pared 5 bases from V and 6 bases from J, leaving 14 bases between. CDR3 sequence: CASSLGLAGNEQFF. DNA for the CDR3: TGTGCCAGCAGCCTCGGACTGGCCGGCAATGAGCAGTTCTTC.

V and J are TRBV4-3 and TRBJ2-2; D is unclear. The CDR3 contains 16 residues. Germline values: CDR1 LGHNA, CDR2 YSLEER. The germline V and J ends were trimmed by 0 bases and 0 bases, with 8 bases remaining between them. The CDR3 loop reads CASSQEPVANTGELFF. In nucleotides, the CDR3 is TGCGCCAGCAGCCAAGAGCCAGTCGCGAACACCGGGGAGCTGTTTTTT.

V usage is TRBV13 and J usage is TRBJ2-6; D remains unclear. Trimming shortened V by 1 base and J by 2 bases, and 0 bases separated the two germline ends. Germline V lookup: CDR1 PRHDT, CDR2 FYEKMQ (reference sequence). This CDR3 is built from 13 residues. The CDR3, as DNA: TGTGCCAGCAGCTTAGCTGGGGCCAACGTCCTGACTTTC. It encodes CASSLAGANVLTF.

The V gene is TRBV7-8, the J gene TRBJ2-3; D is ambiguous. Germline CDR1 and CDR2: SGHVS and FQNEAQ. The CDR3 sequence is 14 residues long. V was pared by 5 bases and J by 7 bases, with 16 bases between. This CDR3 reads CASSDSPLENTQYF. CDR3 in DNA: TGTGCCAGCAGCGACTCCCCACTGGAGAATACGCAGTATTTT.

The CDR3 sequence is CASSFTDSYEQYV. The CDR3 nucleotides are TGTGCCAGCAGCTTTACGGATTCCTACGAGCAGTACGTC. The genes are TRBV11-2 and TRBJ2-7; D ambiguous. Germline values: CDR1 SGHAT, CDR2 FQNNGV. The length of the CDR3 is 13 residues. V lost 3 bases and J lost 1, with 7 bases in between.

The rearrangement uses TRBV10-3 and TRBJ2-7; D gene unclear. This CDR3 is 14 amino acids long. V shed 9 bases and J shed 7 bases, with 22 bases lying between them. Germline CDR1 is ENHRY and CDR2 is SYGVKD. This CDR3 is CAISPTRTDQEQYF. CDR3 in DNA: TGTGCCATTTCCCCCACCAGGACGGACCAGGAGCAGTACTTC.